Below are 31 T cell receptor beta chains sequenced from a single sample in a study of CD8 T cells in Susac syndrome. Reverse transcription of 0.5 to 1 ug RNA was performed with random hexamers. TCRdb reprocessed the immunoSEQ multiplex PCR reads via MiXCR and lists one record per CDR3 protein. The sample lists about 110,000 distinct CDR3 sequences, about 96% occurring once. The specimen sequenced was CD4+ T cells from PBMCs. These receptors all stem from a human donor in good health.

This chain uses TRBV7-2 with TRBJ2-5; 14 bases map to TRBD2. The trim removed 8 bases at V and 4 bases at J, leaving 3 bases unmatched. The germline V gene has CDR1 SGHTA and CDR2 FQGNSA. CDR3 size: 14 residues. The CDR3 DNA reads TGTGCCAGCCGGGGGACTAGCGGGAGAGAGACCCAGTACTTC. Translated, it gives CASRGTSGRETQYF.

This chain links TRBV5-1 with TRBJ2-1; perhaps TRBD1 as D (5 bases). The CDR3 length is 13 residues. Looked up from germline, CDR1 is SGHRS and CDR2 is YFSETQ. V was pared by 0 bases and J by 6 bases, with 7 bases between. The CDR3: CASSLGQLNEQFF. The CDR3 region has the DNA TGCGCCAGCAGCTTGGGACAGCTCAATGAGCAGTTCTTC.

The J gene is TRBJ1-4, the V gene TRBV29-1; D perhaps matches TRBD1 (5 bases). V was trimmed by 6 bases and J by 4 bases, leaving 15 bases between them. The CDR3 is made up of 14 amino acids. CDR1 is SQVTM and CDR2 is ANQGSEA in the germline V gene. The CDR3 reads CSVIPTGNNEKLFF. As DNA, the CDR3 is TGCAGCGTGATACCAACAGGAAATAATGAAAAACTGTTTTTT.

The gene calls are TRBV29-1 and TRBJ2-7, with TRBD1 identical over 9 bases. Trimming removed 6 bases from V and 7 bases from J; junction bases left unmatched: 7. This CDR3 has 12 residues. Germline V gene data show CDR1 as SQVTM and CDR2 as ANQGSEA. The chain's CDR3 is CSVGNRGQEQYF. The CDR3 region has the DNA TGCAGCGTGGGTAACAGGGGGCAAGAGCAGTACTTC.

The chain uses TRBV2 and TRBJ1-4; 7 nucleotides agree with TRBD1. CDR1 and CDR2 from the germline V gene are SNHLY and FYNNEI. The J segment lost 6 bases and the V segment lost 5 bases, leaving 3 bases of the junction unmatched. The CDR3 sequence is 13 residues long. DNA for the CDR3: TGTGCCAGCAGTTCGGGACAGTATGAAAAACTGTTTTTT. Translated: CASSSGQYEKLFF.

V usage is TRBV5-1 and J usage is TRBJ2-4; TRBD2 aligns across 8 bases. The CDR3 spans 16 residues. Germline V lookup: CDR1 SGHRS, CDR2 YFSETQ. J was trimmed by 9 bases and V by 0 bases; bases with no gene match: 11. CDR3 residues: CASSLEIAGPGGIQYF. CDR3 DNA sequence: TGCGCCAGCAGCTTGGAAATAGCGGGGCCTGGGGGCATTCAGTACTTC.

The chain links TRBV5-6 to TRBJ2-7; D call uncertain. V was trimmed by 1 base and J by 2 bases, leaving 19 bases between them. In germline, CDR1 is SGHDT, CDR2 YYEEEE. The CDR3 totals 17 residues. The CDR3, as DNA: TGTGCCAGCAGCTTGAACGTTGGTGGCAGGCCACCCTACGAGCAGTACTTC. It encodes CASSLNVGGRPPYEQYF.

The V and J genes are TRBV30 and TRBJ1-2, with a possible D match to TRBD1 (6 bases). CDR1 and CDR2 (germline): GTSNPN, SVGIG (reference sequence). There are 13 residues in the CDR3. The V end lost 6 bases, the J end lost 6 bases, and 17 bases lay between the germline ends. The CDR3 DNA reads TGTGCCTGCTGGTCACAGGGAGTTCATGGCTACACCTTC. Protein: CACWSQGVHGYTF. Using reference TRBV30 and TRBJ1-2 for the parts outside the CDR3, the full variable domain is SQTIHQWPATLVQPVGSPLSLECTVEGTSNPNLYWYRQAAGRGLQLLFYSVGIGQISSEVPQNLSASRPQDRQFILSSKKLLLSDSGFYLCACWSQGVHGYTFGSGTRLTVV.

This sequence joins TRBV4-1 and TRBJ2-6, with D perhaps assigned TRBD1 or TRBD2 (5 bases each). Per the germline V gene, CDR1 is MGHRA and CDR2 is YSYEKL. This CDR3 has 19 amino acids. Deletions cut 3 bases from V and 4 bases from J, with 22 bases between. The CDR3 reads CASSHQPPRDHSGANVLTF. The CDR3 DNA reads as TGCGCCAGCAGCCACCAGCCCCCTAGGGACCACTCCGGGGCCAACGTCCTGACTTTC.

In its sample, this clonotype was seen once. The rearrangement joins TRBV12-3 or TRBV12-4 to TRBJ1-6; 7 bases align to TRBD1. This CDR3 spans 14 amino acids. Trimming at V came to 5 bases and at J to 10 bases, leaving 8 bases not matched to a gene. The CDR3 nucleotides read TGTGCCAGCAGTCCCCGACAGGGTGGCTCACCCCTCCACTTT. Protein product: CASSPRQGGSPLHF.

V and J are TRBV7-9 and TRBJ2-1; D is unclear. Germline CDR1 is SEHNR and CDR2 is FQNEAQ (reference sequence). V was pared by 5 bases and J by 7 bases, with 9 bases between. The CDR3 sequence is 12 residues long. The CDR3 loop is CASSPQRNEQFF. The CDR3 nucleotides are TGTGCCAGCAGCCCCCAGAGGAATGAGCAGTTCTTC.

The chain couples TRBV5-1 to TRBJ2-3, with unresolved D. CDR3 length: 13 residues. Trimming took 4 bases from V and 5 from J, leaving 11 bases between them. Looked up from germline, CDR1 is SGHRS and CDR2 is YFSETQ. In DNA, the CDR3 is TGCGCCAGCAGCCACACTCCCCAAGATACGCAGTATTTT. It translates to CASSHTPQDTQYF.

This clonotype was observed a single time. The chain recombines TRBV27 with TRBJ1-6, with D possibly TRBD1 on 6 matching bases. V was pared by 11 bases and J by 8 bases, with 16 bases between. This CDR3 has 13 residues. Germline values: CDR1 MNHEY, CDR2 SMNVEV (reference sequence). CDR3 region: CAPPRGADSPLHF. In nucleotides, the CDR3 is TGTGCCCCCCCGAGGGGGGCTGATTCACCCCTCCACTTT.

The gene calls are TRBV30 and TRBJ1-6; D might be TRBD1 (5 bases). Between the trimmed V and J ends, which lost 3 bases and 4 bases, there was a span of 13 bases. The germline V gene has CDR1 GTSNPN and CDR2 SVGIG (reference sequence). The CDR3 spans 15 residues. The CDR3, as DNA: TGTGCCTGGAGAGGGGTTGACACTTATAATTCACCCCTCCACTTT. Translated, it gives CAWRGVDTYNSPLHF.

This clonotype appeared once. V and J are TRBV6-6 and TRBJ2-3; tentatively, D is TRBD1 or TRBD2 (6 bases each). The CDR3 is made up of 15 amino acids. Trimming removed 7 bases from V and 2 bases from J, with 16 bases in between. In germline, CDR1 is MNHNY, CDR2 SVGAGI (reference sequence). The CDR3: CASMKGGSNTDTQYF. As DNA, the CDR3 is TGTGCCAGCATGAAGGGGGGATCTAACACAGATACGCAGTATTTT.

The V call is TRBV20-1, the J call TRBJ2-1, with D possibly being TRBD1 (6 bases). V shed 6 bases and J shed 5 bases, with 8 bases lying between them. Germline V gene sequence: CDR1 DFQATT, CDR2 SNEGSKA (reference sequence). The CDR3 sequence is 11 residues long. The CDR3 loop reads CSAGGNNEQFF. The CDR3 DNA reads as TGCAGTGCAGGGGGTAACAATGAGCAGTTCTTC.

V and J are TRBV15 and TRBJ2-2; D ambiguous. Trimming pared 0 bases from V and 7 bases from J, leaving 12 bases between. Germline V gene data show CDR1 as LNHNV and CDR2 as YYDKDF (reference sequence). This CDR3 has 15 amino acids. The CDR3 spells CATSRDYQASGELFF. The CDR3 nucleotides read TGTGCCACCAGCAGAGACTACCAGGCGAGCGGGGAGCTGTTTTTT.

The chain is built from TRBV20-1 and TRBJ2-7; no definite D call. V was trimmed by 6 bases and J by 3 bases, leaving 18 bases between them. Germline V lookup: CDR1 DFQATT, CDR2 SNEGSKA (reference sequence). This CDR3 comprises 14 residues. Here the CDR3 reads CSAPNPSGVYEQYF. In nucleotides, the CDR3 is TGCAGTGCCCCTAACCCATCCGGAGTCTACGAGCAGTACTTC.

This chain connects TRBV20-1 to TRBJ2-7; 7 positions match TRBD1. Germline trimming cut 0 bases from V and 6 bases from J; bases unmatched to any gene: 8. Germline values: CDR1 DFQATT, CDR2 SNEGSKA (reference sequence). The CDR3 runs to 14 residues. The CDR3 DNA reads TGCAGTGCTAGAGATCCAAGGGGGCTGGGCGAGCAGTACTTC. Its protein is CSARDPRGLGEQYF.

J is TRBJ1-1 and V is TRBV5-1; 7 bases match TRBD1. The CDR3 has 13 residues. The V segment lost 4 bases and the J segment 8 bases; nucleotides outside the gene matches: 8. Germline CDR1 SGHRS, CDR2 YFSETQ. CDR3 amino acids: CASSPGQNLEAFF. Here the CDR3 DNA reads TGCGCCAGCAGCCCGGGACAGAATCTCGAAGCTTTCTTT.

The chain employs TRBV23-1 and TRBJ1-2; tentatively, D is TRBD1 (5 bases). TRBV23-1 is noted as an ORF with a role that remains uncertain. The CDR3 is made up of 17 amino acids. V was pared by 2 bases and J by 4 bases, with 20 bases between. The CDR3 DNA sequence: TGCGCCAGCAGTCAACACCTTACCAGGGAACGGGGCTATGGCTACACCTTC. Protein sequence: CASSQHLTRERGYGYTF.

This rearrangement joins TRBV5-1 to TRBJ1-1, with TRBD1 matching over 7 bases. CDR3 length equals 14 residues. CDR1 is SGHRS and CDR2 is YFSETQ in the germline V gene. V dropped 6 bases and J dropped 0; count of bases not matched to a gene: 5. The CDR3 coding sequence is TGCGCCAGCACAAGAGGACAGGTGAACACTGAAGCTTTCTTT. This codes for CASTRGQVNTEAFF.

V is TRBV4-2 and J is TRBJ1-1; D remains ambiguous. Germline V gives CDR1 LGHNA, CDR2 YNFKEQ. The CDR3 runs to 15 residues. Trimming shortened V by 3 bases and J by 7 bases, and 18 bases separated the two germline ends. CDR3 loop: CASSHVTLQEGEAFF. CDR3 DNA sequence: TGTGCCAGCAGCCATGTCACTCTCCAGGAAGGTGAAGCTTTCTTT.

The V call is TRBV6-5, the J call TRBJ2-4; tentative D call: TRBD1 (6 bases). Per germline, CDR1 MNHEY and CDR2 SVGAGI. This CDR3 is 13 amino acids long. V was clipped by 5 bases and J by 9 bases, with 14 bases between them. DNA of the CDR3: TGTGCCAGCAGTCAACAGGGTCGCGGCATTCAGTACTTC. Its translation is CASSQQGRGIQYF.

V usage is TRBV15 and J usage is TRBJ1-1, with D unresolved. CDR1 LNHNV and CDR2 YYDKDF come from the germline V gene (reference sequence). The CDR3 has 13 amino acids. The V gene lost 0 bases and the J gene lost 4 bases, with 6 bases spanning the gap. In DNA form, the CDR3 reads TGTGCCACCAGCAGAGATATACGCACTGAAGCTTTCTTT. This encodes CATSRDIRTEAFF.

V is TRBV7-3 and J is TRBJ2-2; 11 positions agree with TRBD2. The CDR3 covers 15 residues. The V segment lost 4 bases and the J segment 6 bases; nucleotides outside the gene matches: 4. Looked up from germline, CDR1 is SGHTA and CDR2 is FQGTGA. The DNA of the CDR3 is TGTGCCAGCAGCTCTACTAGCGGGAGAGCCGGGGAGCTGTTTTTT. Translated: CASSSTSGRAGELFF.

J is TRBJ2-5 and V is TRBV3-1, with 7 bases matching TRBD1. V lost 3 bases, J lost 5 bases, and 6 bases stayed unmatched. CDR1 is LGHDT, CDR2 YNNKEL, per germline (reference sequence). This CDR3 spans 14 amino acids. CDR3 amino acids: CASSQNRGGETQYF. The CDR3 nucleotides are TGTGCCAGCAGCCAGAACAGGGGCGGGGAGACCCAGTACTTC.

The chain combines TRBV6-6 with TRBJ2-7; possibly TRBD1 for D (5 bases). The CDR3 extends over 15 amino acids. V was pared by 0 bases and J by 2 bases, with 11 bases between. The germline CDR1 and CDR2 sequences are MNHNY and SVGAGI (reference sequence). The CDR3 sequence is CASSYSGRATYEQYF. The CDR3 coding sequence is TGTGCCAGCAGTTACTCAGGCAGGGCGACCTACGAGCAGTACTTC.

V is TRBV30 and J is TRBJ1-2, with D tentatively TRBD1 (6 bases). Germline assignment: CDR1 GTSNPN and CDR2 SVGIG (reference sequence). Trimming cost V 3 bases and J 13 bases, with 27 bases left between them. This CDR3 is 15 amino acids long. The DNA of the CDR3 is TGTGCCTGGAGGGGACACAGGACAGCGGCTAAGATATGCACCTTC. Its translation is CAWRGHRTAAKICTF.

CDR3: CSAREGPIEQYF. DNA for the CDR3: TGCAGTGCTAGGGAGGGACCTATCGAGCAGTACTTC. The chain links TRBV20-1 to TRBJ2-7; D possibly corresponds to TRBD2 (6 bases). V lost 3 bases to trimming and J lost 6 bases, with 12 bases between them. The CDR3 length is 12 residues. Per germline, CDR1 DFQATT and CDR2 SNEGSKA (reference sequence).

A single count supports this clonotype. V is TRBV3-1 and J is TRBJ1-1, with a weak D call TRBD1 (6 bases). Trimming stripped 6 bases from V and 4 bases from J, with 12 bases between. CDR3 length equals 13 residues. Germline V gene data show CDR1 as LGHDT and CDR2 as YNNKEL (reference sequence). CDR3 in DNA: TGTGCCAGCAGTCTGGGGGGGGCCACTGAAGCTTTCTTT. Translated: CASSLGGATEAFF.